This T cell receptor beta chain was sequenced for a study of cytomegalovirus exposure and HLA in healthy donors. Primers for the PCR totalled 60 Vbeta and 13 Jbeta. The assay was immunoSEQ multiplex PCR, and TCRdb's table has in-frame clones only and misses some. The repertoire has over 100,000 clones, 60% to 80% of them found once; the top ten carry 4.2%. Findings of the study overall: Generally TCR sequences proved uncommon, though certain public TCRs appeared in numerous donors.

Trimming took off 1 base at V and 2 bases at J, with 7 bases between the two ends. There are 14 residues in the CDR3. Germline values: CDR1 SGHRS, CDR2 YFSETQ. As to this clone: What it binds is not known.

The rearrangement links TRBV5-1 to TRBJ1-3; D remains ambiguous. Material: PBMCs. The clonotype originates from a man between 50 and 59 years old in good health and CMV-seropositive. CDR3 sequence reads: CASSLPGAGNTIYF. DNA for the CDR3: TGCGCCAGCAGCTTGCCGGGTGCTGGAAACACCATATATTTT.